Shown below are 22 T cell receptor beta chains from a single sample sequenced in a study of cytomegalovirus exposure and HLA in healthy donors. The assay was immunoSEQ multiplex PCR, and TCRdb's table has in-frame clones only and misses some. The top ten clones hold about 1.9% of a sample with 120,000 or so clones, roughly 89% of them seen once. Sequencing was carried out using PBMCs. The source is a woman aged 18 to 35 in good health and CMV-seronegative.

This clone came up once. The genes are TRBV7-9 and TRBJ1-3; TRBD1 aligns across 10 bases. The CDR3 totals 17 residues. The V gene's germline CDR1 is SEHNR and CDR2 FQNEAQ (reference sequence). The V segment lost 5 bases and the J segment 0 bases; nucleotides outside the gene matches: 7. CDR3 DNA sequence: TGTGCCAGCAGCCCCGGACAGGGGGTCCCCTCTGGAAACACCATATATTTT. Its translation: CASSPGQGVPSGNTIYF.

The table lists this clone with a count of one. The chain carries TRBV30 and TRBJ1-1, with D hard to call. CDR3 length: 13 residues. Germline lookup yields CDR1 GTSNPN and CDR2 SVGIG (reference sequence). The V gene lost 2 bases and the J gene lost 0 bases, with 7 bases spanning the gap. The CDR3 region is CAWSTRVNTEAFF. The CDR3 DNA sequence: TGTGCCTGGAGTACTCGGGTGAACACTGAAGCTTTCTTT.

The chain uses TRBV2 and TRBJ1-1; TRBD1 is a possible D gene (5 bases). With 3 bases removed from V and 1 base from J, the gap between germline ends came to 6 bases. Germline values: CDR1 SNHLY, CDR2 FYNNEI. CDR3 length: 13 residues. This chain's CDR3 is CASSEQGNTEAFF. The CDR3 DNA reads as TGTGCCAGCAGTGAGCAGGGGAACACTGAAGCTTTCTTT.

This clone was counted once. The rearrangement uses TRBV7-9 and TRBJ1-3; TRBD1 might be the D (5 bases). Trimming shortened V by 3 bases and J by 0 bases, and 9 bases separated the two germline ends. The CDR3 extends over 15 amino acids. Per the germline V gene, CDR1 is SEHNR and CDR2 is FQNEAQ (reference sequence). Written as DNA, the CDR3 is TGTGCCAGCAGCTTCCGGGGGAGCTCTGGAAACACCATATATTTT. Residues: CASSFRGSSGNTIYF.

This rearrangement joins TRBV5-1 to TRBJ1-1, with TRBD1 matching over 8 bases. V lost 4 bases and J lost 0; bases outside the gene matches: 2. The CDR3 extends over 14 amino acids. Per germline, CDR1 SGHRS and CDR2 YFSETQ. CDR3 protein: CASSKQGVNTEAFF. The CDR3 DNA is TGCGCCAGCAGCAAACAGGGGGTGAACACTGAAGCTTTCTTT.

This chain joins TRBV2 and TRBJ2-1; D is undetermined. There are 14 residues in the CDR3. Germline CDR1 reads SNHLY; CDR2 reads FYNNEI. V gave up 5 bases and J gave up 5 bases, with 13 bases separating them. The CDR3 loop is CASSRVVENNEQFF. The DNA for the CDR3 is TGTGCCAGCAGTCGGGTAGTGGAGAACAATGAGCAGTTCTTC.

V is TRBV14 and J is TRBJ2-7, with D possibly being TRBD1 (5 bases). This CDR3 has 17 amino acids. CDR1 SGHDN and CDR2 FVKESK come from the germline V gene. V lost 0 bases to trimming and J lost 5 bases, with 20 bases between them. The CDR3 DNA follows: TGTGCCAGCAGCCAAGATAAAGTCGTCAGGGTGAGCGACGAGCAGTACTTC. Protein sequence: CASSQDKVVRVSDEQYF.

The chain has TRBV28 and TRBJ2-7, with D tentatively TRBD2 (6 bases). The germline V and J ends were trimmed by 5 bases and 1 base, with 9 bases remaining between them. Germline CDR1 reads MDHEN; CDR2 reads SYDVKM. CDR3 size: 13 residues. CDR3 loop: CASSPGRSYEQYF. As DNA, the CDR3 is TGTGCCAGCAGTCCGGGGAGGTCCTACGAGCAGTACTTC.

The J gene is TRBJ1-1, the V gene TRBV6-5; possible D gene TRBD1, 5 bases. The CDR3 is 15 residues long. V was clipped by 2 bases and J by 4 bases, with 14 bases between them. Germline loops: CDR1 MNHEY, CDR2 SVGAGI. CDR3: CASSYGRQSSTEAFF. For the CDR3, the DNA is TGTGCCAGCAGTTACGGTAGACAGAGTTCCACTGAAGCTTTCTTT.

This rearrangement joins TRBV28 to TRBJ2-7; D possibly corresponds to TRBD1 (5 bases). Trimming pared 7 bases from V and 3 bases from J, leaving 7 bases between. This CDR3 region has 11 residues. Per the germline V gene, CDR1 is MDHEN and CDR2 is SYDVKM. The CDR3 loop reads CASTTDYEQYF. CDR3 DNA: TGTGCCAGCACGACAGACTACGAGCAGTACTTC.

The genes are TRBV27 and TRBJ1-1; 10 bases line up with TRBD1. This CDR3 comprises 16 residues. Germline V gene data show CDR1 as MNHEY and CDR2 as SMNVEV (reference sequence). After removal of 8 bases from V and 0 bases from J, the junction contained 9 bases not matched to a gene. The CDR3 region has the DNA TGTGCCAGCCATCCGGGACAGGGGAAGGTGAACACTGAAGCTTTCTTT. Encoded protein: CASHPGQGKVNTEAFF.

The chain carries TRBV9 and TRBJ1-4; a possible D gene is TRBD1 (6 bases). The germline V gene encodes CDR1 SGDLS and CDR2 YYNGEE. Deletions cut 3 bases from V and 2 bases from J, with 11 bases between. The CDR3 extends over 15 amino acids. This CDR3 reads CASSAQGWTNEKLFF. For the CDR3, the DNA is TGTGCCAGCAGCGCTCAGGGGTGGACTAATGAAAAACTGTTTTTT. Using reference TRBV9 and TRBJ1-4 for the parts outside the CDR3, the full variable domain is DSGVTQTPKHLITATGQRVTLRCSPRSGDLSVYWYQQSLDQGLQFLIQYYNGEERAKGNILERFSAQQFPDLHSELNLSSLELGDSALYFCASSAQGWTNEKLFFGSGTQLSVL.

This chain connects TRBV5-4 to TRBJ2-7, with 7 bases fitting TRBD1. Losses at the gene ends were 0 bases for V and 0 bases for J; bases not matched to a gene: 3. CDR1 is SGHNT, CDR2 YYREEE, per germline (reference sequence). This CDR3 comprises 15 residues. The CDR3 DNA reads TGTGCCAGCAGCTTGGCTCCAGGGGGCTCCTACGAGCAGTACTTC. Translating it yields CASSLAPGGSYEQYF.

The chain links TRBV6-6 to TRBJ2-7, with D perhaps matching TRBD1 (5 bases). Trimming left V 0 bases short and J 3 bases short, with 6 bases between. Germline V gene lookup returns CDR1 MNHNY and CDR2 SVGAGI (reference sequence). This CDR3 is 13 amino acids long. The CDR3 protein is CASSYSQGYEQYF. The CDR3 coding sequence is TGTGCCAGCAGTTACTCGCAGGGCTACGAGCAGTACTTC.

The rearrangement joins TRBV11-2 to TRBJ1-1, with TRBD1 identical over 9 bases. The length of the CDR3 is 14 residues. Germline lookup yields CDR1 SGHAT and CDR2 FQNNGV. J gave up 5 bases and V 3 bases, and 4 bases lay outside the gene matches. The CDR3 sequence is CASSLGQGGTEAFF. The CDR3 coding sequence is TGTGCCAGCAGCTTGGGACAGGGAGGTACTGAAGCTTTCTTT.

V usage is TRBV7-3 and J usage is TRBJ1-1, with 8 bases aligning to TRBD1. CDR1 SGHTA and CDR2 FQGTGA come from the germline V gene. With 2 bases clipped from V and 4 bases from J, the junction kept 6 bases outside the gene matches. CDR3 length equals 15 residues. CDR3 in amino acids: CASSLGSDRATEAFF. In nucleotides, the CDR3 is TGTGCCAGCAGCTTAGGCTCGGACAGGGCCACTGAAGCTTTCTTT.

J is TRBJ1-2 and V is TRBV9, with 7 positions matching TRBD1. Losses at the gene ends were 4 bases for V and 1 base for J; bases not matched to a gene: 4. Per germline, CDR1 SGDLS and CDR2 YYNGEE. The length of the CDR3 is 14 residues. Written as DNA, the CDR3 is TGTGCCAGCAGCCGGGACAGAAATAACTATGGCTACACCTTC. Its translation is CASSRDRNNYGYTF.

This sequence joins TRBV14 and TRBJ2-1, with 15 bases that match TRBD2. The germline V gene has CDR1 SGHDN and CDR2 FVKESK. The CDR3 runs to 19 residues. After removal of 0 bases from V and 7 bases from J, the junction contained 10 bases not matched to a gene. CDR3 region: CASSQDHWTSGRAVNEQFF. The DNA of the CDR3 is TGTGCCAGCAGCCAAGATCATTGGACTAGCGGGAGGGCCGTGAATGAGCAGTTCTTC.

The chain uses TRBV6-5 and TRBJ1-5; 8 nucleotides line up with TRBD1. J lost 6 bases, V lost 4 bases, and 2 bases had no gene match. This CDR3 is 13 amino acids long. Germline V lookup: CDR1 MNHEY, CDR2 SVGAGI. CDR3 nucleotide sequence: TGTGCCAGCAGTTTGACAGGGGTTCAGCCCCAGCATTTT. Protein sequence: CASSLTGVQPQHF.

This rearrangement joins TRBV19 to TRBJ2-5, with 7 bases fitting TRBD1. The trim removed 6 bases at V and 1 base at J, leaving 5 bases unmatched. The CDR3 contains 14 residues. CDR1 is LNHDA, CDR2 SQIVND, per germline (reference sequence). CDR3 protein: CASRPTGVQETQYF. The DNA for the CDR3 is TGTGCCAGTAGGCCTACAGGGGTCCAAGAGACCCAGTACTTC.

V and J are TRBV11-3 and TRBJ2-7; D unclear. This CDR3 is built from 14 residues. Germline CDR1 SGHNT, CDR2 YENEEA. V lost 0 bases and J lost 4, with 10 bases in between. CDR3 coding DNA: TGTGCCAGCAGCTTAGATTCACAGATTTACGAGCAGTACTTC. Residues: CASSLDSQIYEQYF.

In its sample, this clone was seen once. The chain recombines TRBV6-1 with TRBJ2-7; unclear D gene. Trimming removed 5 bases at V and 4 bases at J, with 6 bases between. Germline V CDR1 and CDR2: MNHNS, SASEGT. This CDR3 region has 11 residues. CDR3 coding DNA: TGTGCCAGCAGTCGCGATTACGAGCAGTACTTC. Protein: CASSRDYEQYF.